The 21 T cell receptor beta chains presented below share a single source sample, sequenced in a study of glioma-infiltrating T cells after dendritic cell vaccination. The table came from immunoSEQ multiplex PCR; TCRdb's copy has only in-frame clones and leaves some out. The sample lists 75,000 to 95,000 clones, around 86% occurring once. The time point here: after dendritic cell vaccination, including at tumor progression/relapse. Specimen: blood, collected after dendritic cell vaccination. All receptors derive from a human donor with glioblastoma.

The chain has TRBV30 and TRBJ1-2; maybe TRBD1 (5 bases). CDR1 is GTSNPN, CDR2 SVGIG, per germline (reference sequence). V dropped 0 bases and J dropped 7 bases, with 15 bases sitting between them. The CDR3 has 14 residues. The CDR3 here is CAWSVSQGIGGYTF. The CDR3 nucleotides are TGTGCCTGGAGTGTTTCTCAGGGAATAGGTGGCTACACCTTC.

Here the CDR3 reads CASSGRLAGVAFF. The CDR3 bases are TGTGCCAGCAGTGGGCGACTAGCGGGGGTGGCTTTCTTT. The V and J genes are TRBV28 and TRBJ1-1; possible D gene TRBD1, 5 bases. With 5 bases removed from V and 11 bases from J, the gap between germline ends came to 18 bases. Germline loops: CDR1 MDHEN, CDR2 SYDVKM. The CDR3 is 13 residues long.

The chain links TRBV6-6 to TRBJ2-3; TRBD2 matches 8 bases. The germline gives CDR1 MNHNY, CDR2 SVGAGI (reference sequence). Trimming took 2 bases from V and 1 from J; bases not matched to a gene: 5. This CDR3 region has 16 residues. CDR3: CASSYAGGFGTDTQYF. In nucleotides, the CDR3 is TGTGCCAGCAGTTACGCGGGGGGCTTCGGCACAGATACGCAGTATTTT.

The gene calls are TRBV4-1 and TRBJ1-2, with D hard to call. CDR3 length equals 16 residues. Germline lookup yields CDR1 MGHRA and CDR2 YSYEKL. The V gene lost 3 bases and the J gene lost 4 bases, with 18 bases spanning the gap. The DNA for the CDR3 is TGCGCCAGCAGCCACCCAAACGGAGTATCGCTCTATGGCTACACCTTC. Translating it yields CASSHPNGVSLYGYTF.

This chain uses TRBV18 with TRBJ2-4, with TRBD1 matching 7 bases. CDR3 length equals 17 residues. With 1 base clipped from V and 7 bases from J, the junction kept 13 bases outside the gene matches. Germline lookup yields CDR1 KGHSH and CDR2 LQKENI. The CDR3: CASSPLTRTGKYNIQYF. The CDR3 DNA sequence: TGTGCCAGCTCACCACTAACAAGGACAGGCAAATACAACATTCAGTACTTC.

The DNA of the CDR3 is TGCGCCAGCAGCCAGACAGGAGATGGTGGGGTCTCCTATGGCTACACCTTC. Translated, it gives CASSQTGDGGVSYGYTF. This rearrangement joins TRBV4-1 to TRBJ1-2; D might be TRBD1 (6 bases). V was shortened by 3 bases and J by 4 bases, with 21 bases between the two germline ends. Germline CDR1 MGHRA, CDR2 YSYEKL. There are 17 residues in the CDR3.

The rearrangement uses TRBV6-5 and TRBJ2-7, with 9 bases matching TRBD1. Germline assignment: CDR1 MNHEY and CDR2 SVGAGI. Trimming cost V 9 bases and J 5 bases; bases outside gene matches: 11. This CDR3 has 14 amino acids. The CDR3 spells CASSAQGALNEQYF. For the CDR3, the DNA is TGTGCCAGTTCCGCACAGGGGGCGTTAAACGAGCAGTACTTC.

This clone has a single count. The rearrangement joins TRBV6-5 to TRBJ1-4; 7 nucleotides agree with TRBD1. Germline trimming cut 5 bases from V and 3 bases from J; bases unmatched to any gene: 3. CDR3 size: 14 residues. Germline CDR1 and CDR2: MNHEY and SVGAGI. The CDR3 loop reads CASSRDSANEKLFF. CDR3 DNA sequence: TGTGCCAGCAGTCGGGACAGCGCTAATGAAAAACTGTTTTTT.

The chain joins TRBV11-3 to TRBJ1-5, with a possible D match to TRBD1 (5 bases). V was cut by 5 bases and J by 0 bases, with 14 bases left in between. CDR3 length equals 16 residues. The germline V gene has CDR1 SGHNT and CDR2 YENEEA. The CDR3 bases are TGTGCCAGCAGCGCTGACAGCCTTTATAGCAATCAGCCCCAGCATTTT. Its protein product is CASSADSLYSNQPQHF. Full variable domain (missing parts from reference TRBV11-3 and TRBJ1-5): EAGVVQSPRYKIIEKKQPVAFWCNPISGHNTLYWYLQNLGQGPELLIRYENEEAVDDSQLPKDRFSAERLKGVDSTLKIQPAELGDSAVYLCASSADSLYSNQPQHFGDGTRLSIL.

The chain carries TRBV7-6 and TRBJ2-5; D gene uncertain. Looked up from germline, CDR1 is SGHVS and CDR2 is FNYEAQ. The CDR3 sequence is 13 residues long. V was pared by 4 bases and J by 1 base, with 7 bases between. In DNA form, the CDR3 reads TGTGCCAGCAGCTCCCTTCTCCAAGAGACCCAGTACTTC. Its translation is CASSSLLQETQYF.

The chain links TRBV27 to TRBJ2-7, with 8 nucleotides matching TRBD2. V was pared by 3 bases and J by 6 bases, with 7 bases of the junction left unmatched. The CDR3 contains 14 residues. Per the germline V gene, CDR1 is MNHEY and CDR2 is SMNVEV (reference sequence). The CDR3 DNA reads as TGTGCCAGCAGTTTCAGCGGGAGCAAGGGCGAGCAGTACTTC. Protein: CASSFSGSKGEQYF.

This chain connects TRBV7-2 to TRBJ2-2; weak D call: TRBD2 (6 bases). Germline V gene data show CDR1 as SGHTA and CDR2 as FQGNSA. There are 17 residues in the CDR3. Trimming removed 5 bases at V and 3 bases at J, with 19 bases between. The CDR3 DNA is TGTGCCAGCAGCGGAGGGGCGGGGTACAGAGACACCGGGGAGCTGTTTTTT. It specifies CASSGGAGYRDTGELFF.

The genes are TRBV18 and TRBJ2-7; a weak D match, TRBD1 (6 bases). CDR1 is KGHSH and CDR2 is LQKENI in the germline V gene. With 3 bases removed from V and 3 bases from J, the gap between germline ends came to 18 bases. This CDR3 comprises 16 residues. The CDR3: CASSPTGSSLFYEQYF. The CDR3, as DNA: TGTGCCAGCTCACCCACAGGGTCCTCCTTATTCTACGAGCAGTACTTC.

The chain couples TRBV19 to TRBJ1-6, with 8 bases identical to TRBD1. This CDR3 has 14 residues. V dropped 9 bases and J dropped 3; count of bases not matched to a gene: 4. Per the germline V gene, CDR1 is LNHDA and CDR2 is SQIVND (reference sequence). CDR3 loop: CASLGTGYNSPLHF. CDR3 in DNA: TGTGCCAGCCTCGGGACAGGCTATAATTCACCCCTCCACTTT.

CDR3 coding DNA: TGTGCCAGTACCCCGTTGGAGGGGTCCTCCAACACTGAAGCTTTCTTT. Amino acid sequence: CASTPLEGSSNTEAFF. V gene TRBV19 combines with J gene TRBJ1-1; possibly TRBD1 for D (5 bases). V was shortened by 7 bases and J by 2 bases, with 20 bases between the two germline ends. CDR1 and CDR2 (germline): LNHDA, SQIVND (reference sequence). The CDR3 has 16 residues.

The rearrangement links TRBV19 to TRBJ1-2; no firm D call. Germline loops: CDR1 LNHDA, CDR2 SQIVND (reference sequence). Trimming cost V 3 bases and J 4 bases, with 15 bases left between them. The CDR3 contains 15 residues. The CDR3 is CASSIQSGTAYGYTF. DNA of the CDR3: TGTGCCAGTAGTATCCAGTCAGGTACAGCCTATGGCTACACCTTC.

This clone showed up just once. V is TRBV4-2 and J is TRBJ2-7, with 8 positions matching TRBD1. The germline gives CDR1 LGHNA, CDR2 YNFKEQ. The V segment lost 0 bases and the J segment 4 bases; nucleotides outside the gene matches: 8. The CDR3 extends over 16 amino acids. The CDR3 spells CASSQDAGTGLYEQYF. DNA for the CDR3: TGTGCCAGCAGCCAAGACGCCGGGACAGGACTTTACGAGCAGTACTTC.

This clone appeared once. The rearrangement joins TRBV27 to TRBJ1-4, with 8 bases fitting TRBD1. V was pared by 3 bases and J by 7 bases, with 7 bases of the junction left unmatched. CDR3 length: 15 residues. CDR1 MNHEY and CDR2 SMNVEV come from the germline V gene (reference sequence). The CDR3 reads CASSLVSRGREKLFF. CDR3 coding DNA: TGTGCCAGCAGTTTGGTTAGCAGGGGGCGTGAAAAACTGTTTTTT.

J is TRBJ1-5 and V is TRBV27; possible D gene TRBD1, 6 bases. The germline gives CDR1 MNHEY, CDR2 SMNVEV (reference sequence). V shed 5 bases and J shed 0 bases, with 14 bases lying between them. The CDR3 runs to 16 residues. CDR3 sequence (DNA): TGTGCCAGCAGTCCAGACCCAGGGGATAGCAATCAGCCCCAGCATTTT. This sequence encodes CASSPDPGDSNQPQHF.

The chain uses TRBV6-5 and TRBJ2-2; 7 nucleotides match TRBD2. Germline V lookup: CDR1 MNHEY, CDR2 SVGAGI. V trimming: 6 bases; J trimming: 8 bases; junction bases outside the gene matches: 6. The CDR3 covers 13 residues. The CDR3, as DNA: TGTGCCAGCAGACAAACTAGCGTTGGGGAGCTGTTTTTT. It translates to CASRQTSVGELFF.

The chain carries TRBV10-3 and TRBJ2-5; 13 bases agree with TRBD2. Per germline, CDR1 ENHRY and CDR2 SYGVKD. With V trimmed by 7 bases and J by 9 bases, 8 bases remained unmatched. This CDR3 contains 14 residues. This CDR3 is CAITPGLAGEAQYF. In DNA form, the CDR3 reads TGTGCCATCACCCCCGGACTAGCGGGAGAAGCCCAGTACTTC.